The present TCR beta chain was sequenced within a study of blood T cell repertoires in COVID-19. Turning to the study itself: The origin of the acute and convalescent COVID-19 samples was the United States, Italy and Spain.

This table comes from immunoSEQ multiplex PCR, and its TCRdb copy is limited to in-frame clones, with some not included. The sample gives hundreds of thousands of clones, about 87% of which show up once; approximately 1.6% is in the top ten. Germline values: CDR1 LNHDA, CDR2 SQIVND (reference sequence). The V end lost 8 bases, the J end lost 1 base, and 14 bases lay between the germline ends. CDR3 size: 14 residues. The sequencing input was peripheral blood. The chain joins TRBV19 to TRBJ1-1; no clear D. The receptor was derived from a woman in her thirties or forties who had recovered from COVID-19. CDR3 nucleotides: TGTGCCAGTCTGGCGGACTGGGGGAACACTGAAGCTTTCTTT. It translates to CASLADWGNTEAFF. The entire variable domain, with the rest obtained from reference TRBV19 and TRBJ1-1, is as follows: DGGITQSPKYLFRKEGQNVTLSCEQNLNHDAMYWYRQDPGQGLRLIYYSQIVNDFQKGDIAEGYSVSREKKESFPLTVTSAQKNPTAFYLCASLADWGNTEAFFGQGTRLTVV.